One sample yielded the 2 T cell receptor beta chains listed below, sequenced in a study of blood T cell repertoires in COVID-19 (TCRdb year 2020). Preparation of the library involved the immunoSEQ multiplex PCR assay. What TCRdb holds here is the immuneACCESS table cut down to in-frame rearrangements. Part of the clones is not present; checked against another copy, under half of the missing clones reflect an unresolved V gene, and the others are unexplained. The sample table holds 390,000 or so clones, of which about 87% were seen once. The ten largest clones take up about 10% of the sample. Sequenced: peripheral blood. The receptors were gathered from a woman aged 25 to 39 with COVID-19, enrolled during active disease.

The chain has TRBV12-3 or TRBV12-4 and TRBJ1-5; D is ambiguous. V was clipped by 5 bases and J by 8 bases, with 10 bases between them. CDR3 size: 12 residues. The CDR3 nucleotides are TGTGCCAGCAGTGTTGGGCTTAAGCCCCAGCATTTT. Its protein product is CASSVGLKPQHF.

This clone was counted between two and nine times. The chain joins TRBV24-1 to TRBJ1-5; 9 nucleotides line up with TRBD1. The length of the CDR3 is 17 residues. Germline lookup yields CDR1 KGHDR and CDR2 SFDVKD. V shed 4 bases, J shed 2 bases, and the junction held 8 bases outside the gene matches. DNA for the CDR3: TGTGCCACCAGTGAGGTACCTACAGGGGGCGGCAATCAGCCCCAGCATTTT. Protein sequence: CATSEVPTGGGNQPQHF.